Sequencing of this T cell receptor beta chain was carried out in a study of shared clonotypes between healthy human individuals. Trimming cost V 6 bases and J 4 bases; bases outside gene matches: 4. CDR3 size: 15 residues. CDR1 and CDR2 (germline): SNHLY, FYNNEI. Recent acute infections and vaccinations were absent in the healthy HIV-negative adult donors. Adult Caucasians living in Nashville, Tennessee made up all of the donors. Sequencing on ten immunoSEQ deep assay plates was performed for unsorted PBMC DNA. Per the original methods: Because ImmunoSEQ provided only junction sequences with no quality scores, the filtering differed. Clones were read by immunoSEQ multiplex PCR, and TCRdb kept only the in-frame ones, dropping some. V and J calls and clone size are as listed in that table; D and trimming were resolved from the DNA. The table has fewer than 550,000 clones, over 60% seen once.

The sequencing sample was made of PBMCs. The chain employs TRBV2 and TRBJ2-2; 11 bases align to TRBD2. The source is a woman in her forties in good health. Some clones in this sample may be carry-over from other donors' samples. As DNA, the CDR3 is TGTGCCAGCAGCCTCGGACTAGCGGGCACCGGGGAGCTGTTTTTT. Translating gives CASSLGLAGTGELFF.